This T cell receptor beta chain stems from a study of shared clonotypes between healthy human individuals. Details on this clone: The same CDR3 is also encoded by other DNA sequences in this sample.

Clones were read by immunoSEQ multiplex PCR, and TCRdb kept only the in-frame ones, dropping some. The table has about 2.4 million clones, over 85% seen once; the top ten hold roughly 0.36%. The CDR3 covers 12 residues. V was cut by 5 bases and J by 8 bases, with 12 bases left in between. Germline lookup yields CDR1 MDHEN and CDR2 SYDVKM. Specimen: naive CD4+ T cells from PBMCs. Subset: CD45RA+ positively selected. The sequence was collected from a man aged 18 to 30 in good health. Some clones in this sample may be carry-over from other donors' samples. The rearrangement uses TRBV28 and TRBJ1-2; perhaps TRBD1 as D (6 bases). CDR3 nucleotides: TGTGCCAGCAGTCAACAGGGTTACGGCTACACCTTC. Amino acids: CASSQQGYGYTF.